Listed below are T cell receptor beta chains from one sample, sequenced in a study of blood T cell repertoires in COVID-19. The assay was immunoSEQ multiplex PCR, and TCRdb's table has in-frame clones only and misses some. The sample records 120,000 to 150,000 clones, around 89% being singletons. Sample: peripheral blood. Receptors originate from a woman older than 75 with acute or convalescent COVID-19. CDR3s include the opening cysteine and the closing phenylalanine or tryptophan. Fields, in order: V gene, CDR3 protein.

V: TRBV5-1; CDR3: CASSWGQTLNTEAFF
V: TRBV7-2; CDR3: CASSLAGQGTEAFF
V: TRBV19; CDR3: CASSGTGETQYF
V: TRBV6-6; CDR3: CASSNLRDRGFPFSGNTIYF
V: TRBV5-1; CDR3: CASSPGWGDQPQHF
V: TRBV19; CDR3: CASIRAGNTEAFF
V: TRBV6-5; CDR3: CASSYGGTEAFF
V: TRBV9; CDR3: CASSVVPSVSGNTIYF
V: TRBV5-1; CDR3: CASSFGGVGNSPLHF
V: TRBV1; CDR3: CTSSRGLAGGLPYNEQFF
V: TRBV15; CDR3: CATSTRGGADTQYF
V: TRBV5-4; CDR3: CASSRGHIFSGNTIYF
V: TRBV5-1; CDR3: CASSTSGGRTEAFF
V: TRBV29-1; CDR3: CSASLLNTEAFF
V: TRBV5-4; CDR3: CASSGAGTAPSNYGYTF
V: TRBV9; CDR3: CASSVGDSYEQYF
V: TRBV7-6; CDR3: CASSLNRDSPLHF
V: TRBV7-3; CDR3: CASSSTGELFF
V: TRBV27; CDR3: CASSDRGRNYGYTF
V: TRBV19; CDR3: CASSIGSMDTYNQPQHF
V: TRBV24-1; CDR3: CATSDPNRGAYNEQFF
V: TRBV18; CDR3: CASSPGNTEAFF
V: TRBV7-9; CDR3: CASSPYDSLNTEAFF
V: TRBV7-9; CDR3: CASSPPGQAYNSPLHF
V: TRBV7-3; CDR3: CASSLSRDYEQYF
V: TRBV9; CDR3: CASSGTGAPGSPLHF
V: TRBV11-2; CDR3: CASTSQGGTEAFF
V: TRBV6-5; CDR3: CASNDANDSIYGYTF
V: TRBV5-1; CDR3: CASSSGQGQETQYF
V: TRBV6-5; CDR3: CASSRTGGTNEKLFF
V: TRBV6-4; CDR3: CASSDCSGYGYTF
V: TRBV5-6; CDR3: CASSLQGRVQPQHF
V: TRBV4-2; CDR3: CASSQDGGINYGYTF
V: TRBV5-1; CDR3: CASSLAGTGFSTEAFF
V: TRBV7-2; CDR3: CASSLRPDPGSTGELFF
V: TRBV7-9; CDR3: CASSLVSMNYGYTF
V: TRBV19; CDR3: CASKTGASPLHF
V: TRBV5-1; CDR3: CASSLAGRTYNEQFF
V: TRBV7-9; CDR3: CASSLIYSSYEQYF
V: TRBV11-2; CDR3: CASSLDRPSSYEQYF
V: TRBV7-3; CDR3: CASSLWGGANTGELFF
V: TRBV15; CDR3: CATSTQRDRSYEQYF
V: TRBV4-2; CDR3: CASSQAMDTEAFF
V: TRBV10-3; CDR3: CAISRDRVDDEQFF
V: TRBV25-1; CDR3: CASSERGDTEAFF
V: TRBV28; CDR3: CASSLGAGYTGELFF
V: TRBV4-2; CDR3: CASSPTGGRDGYTF